These 8 T cell receptor beta chains were sequenced from one sample in a study of control samples from healthy donors and cancer patients. The data were produced by immunoSEQ multiplex PCR, yet TCRdb's version contains in-frame clones alone and is incomplete. The sample includes 100,000 to 150,000 clones, over 75% of them seen just once. Specimen: blood. These receptors originate from a man between 18 and 29 years old in good health.

With respect to this clone: The junction does not match germline at one end; this may be a read error. The V call is TRBV2, the J call TRBJ2-1, with 7 bases aligning to TRBD2. This CDR3 has 13 amino acids. The germline V gene encodes CDR1 SNHLY and CDR2 FYNNEI. This chain's CDR3 is CASSEPTSSLSVF. The DNA for the CDR3 is TGTGCCAGCAGTGAGCCGACTAGCAGCCTGTCGGTCTTC. The whole variable domain, filled in from reference TRBV2 and TRBJ2-1, reads EPEVTQTPSHQVTQMGQEVILRCVPISNHLYFYWYRQILGQKVEFLVSFYNNEISEKSEIFDDQFSVERPDGSNFTLKIRSTKLEDSAMYFCASSEPTSSLSVFGPGTRLTVL.

V gene TRBV7-9 combines with J gene TRBJ1-2; no reliable D call. The V end lost 1 base, the J end lost 6 bases, and 18 bases lay between the germline ends. The CDR3 is 16 amino acids. Germline loops: CDR1 SEHNR, CDR2 FQNEAQ (reference sequence). CDR3 in DNA: TGTGCCAGCAGCTTAGGGGATGTCCCTGGGTGGGATGGCTACACCTTC. This gives the protein CASSLGDVPGWDGYTF.

In nucleotides, the CDR3 is TGTGCCAGCGTGGACAGGGCAAATGAAAAACTGTTTTTT. Encoded protein: CASVDRANEKLFF. This chain links TRBV19 with TRBJ1-4; 8 nucleotides line up with TRBD1. The length of the CDR3 is 13 residues. Germline values: CDR1 LNHDA, CDR2 SQIVND (reference sequence). Losses at the gene ends were 9 bases for V and 5 bases for J; bases not matched to a gene: 5.

Details on this clone: Relative to the germline gene, one junction end is altered; a read error may explain this. The same CDR3 arises from other DNA sequences in this sample as well. The rearrangement uses TRBV3-1 (or the pseudogene TRBV3-2) and TRBJ1-3; D remains ambiguous. Germline V gives CDR1 LGHDT, CDR2 YNNKEL (reference sequence). The length of the CDR3 is 14 residues. In DNA, the CDR3 is TGCGCCAGCAGCCAAGCCGGGATGGGCGACACCATATATTTT. Translated, it gives CASSQAGMGDTIYF.

V usage is TRBV11-2 and J usage is TRBJ2-1, with 13 bases aligning to TRBD2. The CDR3 spans 19 residues. V lost 4 bases and J lost 2; bases outside the gene matches: 11. The germline V gene encodes CDR1 SGHAT and CDR2 FQNNGV. CDR3 nucleotide sequence: TGTGCCAGCAGCTCCCGACCGGGACTAGCGGGGACGCCCTACAATGAGCAGTTCTTC. Translating it yields CASSSRPGLAGTPYNEQFF.

CDR3 in DNA: TGCGCCAGCAGCCAAGAGGAAACTAGGGAGCGTGGTGAGCAGTTCTTC. It yields the protein CASSQEETRERGEQFF. The rearrangement links TRBV4-1 to TRBJ2-1; weak D call: TRBD2 (5 bases). The CDR3 is made up of 16 amino acids. Trimming shortened V by 0 bases and J by 9 bases, and 18 bases separated the two germline ends. Germline CDR1 reads MGHRA; CDR2 reads YSYEKL.

The chain carries TRBV5-1 and TRBJ1-1, with 12 bases that match TRBD1. Trimming at V came to 4 bases and at J to 2 bases, leaving 3 bases not matched to a gene. CDR1 is SGHRS, CDR2 YFSETQ, per germline. CDR3 length: 15 residues. CDR3 DNA: TGCGCCAGCAGCACAGGGACAGGGGGCAACACTGAAGCTTTCTTT. Protein: CASSTGTGGNTEAFF. The whole variable domain, remainder taken from reference TRBV5-1 and TRBJ1-1, is KAGVTQTPRYLIKTRGQQVTLSCSPISGHRSVSWYQQTPGQGLQFLFEYFSETQRNKGNFPGRFSGRQFSNSRSEMNVSTLELGDSALYLCASSTGTGGNTEAFFGQGTRLTVV.

The V and J genes are TRBV19 and TRBJ1-1, with 11 bases matching TRBD1. Germline CDR1 LNHDA, CDR2 SQIVND (reference sequence). Losses at the gene ends were 3 bases for V and 14 bases for J; bases not matched to a gene: 5. This CDR3 has 12 residues. In nucleotides, the CDR3 is TGTGCCAGTAGTATGATGGGACAGGGGGAATTCTTT. Amino acid sequence: CASSMMGQGEFF.